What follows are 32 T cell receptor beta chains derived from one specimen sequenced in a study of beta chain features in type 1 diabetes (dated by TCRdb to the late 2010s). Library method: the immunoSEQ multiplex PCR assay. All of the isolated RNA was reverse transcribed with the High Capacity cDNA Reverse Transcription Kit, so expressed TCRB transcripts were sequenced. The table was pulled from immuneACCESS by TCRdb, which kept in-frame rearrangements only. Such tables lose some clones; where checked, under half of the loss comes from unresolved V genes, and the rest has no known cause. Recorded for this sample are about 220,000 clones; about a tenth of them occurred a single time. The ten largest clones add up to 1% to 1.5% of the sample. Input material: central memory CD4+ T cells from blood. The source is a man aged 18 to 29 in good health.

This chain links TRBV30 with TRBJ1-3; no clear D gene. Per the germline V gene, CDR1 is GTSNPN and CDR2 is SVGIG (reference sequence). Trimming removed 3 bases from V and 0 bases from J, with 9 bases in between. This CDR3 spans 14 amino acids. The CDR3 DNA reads TGTGCCTGGAGAAGGATCCGCTCTGGAAACACCATATATTTT. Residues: CAWRRIRSGNTIYF.

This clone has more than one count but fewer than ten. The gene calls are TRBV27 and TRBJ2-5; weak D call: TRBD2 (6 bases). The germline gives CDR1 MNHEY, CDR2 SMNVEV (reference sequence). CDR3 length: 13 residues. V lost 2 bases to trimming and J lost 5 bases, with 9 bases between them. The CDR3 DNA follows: TGTGCCAGCAGTTTACTAGGAGGGGAGACCCAGTACTTC. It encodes CASSLLGGETQYF.

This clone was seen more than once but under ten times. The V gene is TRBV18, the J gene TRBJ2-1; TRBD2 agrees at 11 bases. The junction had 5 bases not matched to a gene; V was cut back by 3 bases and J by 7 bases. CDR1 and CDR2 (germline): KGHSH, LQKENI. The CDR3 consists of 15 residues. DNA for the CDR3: TGTGCCAGCTCACCGGGGACTAGCGGCACAAATGAGCAGTTCTTC. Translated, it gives CASSPGTSGTNEQFF.

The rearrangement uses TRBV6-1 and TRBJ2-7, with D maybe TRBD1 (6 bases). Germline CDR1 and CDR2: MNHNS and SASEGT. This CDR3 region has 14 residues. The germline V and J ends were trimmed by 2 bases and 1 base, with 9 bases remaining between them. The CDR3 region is CASSEMDRSYEQYF. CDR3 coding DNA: TGTGCCAGCAGTGAAATGGACAGATCCTACGAGCAGTACTTC.

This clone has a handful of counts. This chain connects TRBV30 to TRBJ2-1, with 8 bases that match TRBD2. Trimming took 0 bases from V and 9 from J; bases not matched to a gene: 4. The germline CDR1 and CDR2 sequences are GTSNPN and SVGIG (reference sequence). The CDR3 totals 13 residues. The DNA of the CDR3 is TGTGCCTGGAGTGTAGTCCGGGAGGGTGAGCAGTTCTTC. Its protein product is CAWSVVREGEQFF.

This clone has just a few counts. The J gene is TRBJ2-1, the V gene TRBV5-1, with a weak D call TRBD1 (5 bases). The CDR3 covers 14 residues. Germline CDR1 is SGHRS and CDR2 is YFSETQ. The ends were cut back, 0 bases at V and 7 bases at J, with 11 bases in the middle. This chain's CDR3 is CASSLDSPGNEQFF. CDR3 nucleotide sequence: TGCGCCAGCAGCTTGGACAGCCCAGGGAATGAGCAGTTCTTC.

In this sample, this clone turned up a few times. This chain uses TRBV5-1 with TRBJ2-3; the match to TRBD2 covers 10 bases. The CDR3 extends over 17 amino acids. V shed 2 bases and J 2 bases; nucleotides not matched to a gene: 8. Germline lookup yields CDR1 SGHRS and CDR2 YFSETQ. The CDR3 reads CASSFRGLADTTDTQYF. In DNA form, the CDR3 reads TGCGCCAGCAGCTTTAGAGGACTAGCGGATACCACAGATACGCAGTATTTT.

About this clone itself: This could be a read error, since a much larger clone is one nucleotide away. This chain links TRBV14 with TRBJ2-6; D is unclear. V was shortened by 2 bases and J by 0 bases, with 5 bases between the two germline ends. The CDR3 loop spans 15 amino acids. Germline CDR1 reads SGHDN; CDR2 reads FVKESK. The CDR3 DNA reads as TGTGCCAGCAGCCAAAGGACCTCTGGGGCCAACGTCCTGACTTTC. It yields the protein CASSQRTSGANVLTF.

The CDR3 here is CASNEYLFGEQFF. DNA for the CDR3: TGCGCCAGCAACGAATACCTTTTCGGTGAGCAGTTCTTC. V gene TRBV10-1 combines with J gene TRBJ2-1, with unresolved D. Trimming left V 7 bases short and J 9 bases short, with 16 bases between. CDR3 length: 13 residues. CDR1 and CDR2 from the germline V gene are WNHNN and SYGVQD (reference sequence).

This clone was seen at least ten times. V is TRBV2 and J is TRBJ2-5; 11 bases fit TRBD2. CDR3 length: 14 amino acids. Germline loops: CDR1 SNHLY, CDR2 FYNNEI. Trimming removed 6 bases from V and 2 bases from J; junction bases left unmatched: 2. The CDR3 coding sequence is TGTGCCAGCAGGCTAGCGGGAGGACAAGAGACCCAGTACTTC. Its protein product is CASRLAGGQETQYF.

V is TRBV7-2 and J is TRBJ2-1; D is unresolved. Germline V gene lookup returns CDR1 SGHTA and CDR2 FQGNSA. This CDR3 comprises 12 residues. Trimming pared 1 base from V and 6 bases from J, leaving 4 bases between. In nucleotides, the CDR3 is TGTGCCAGCAGCTTAGTCAGCAATGAGCAGTTCTTC. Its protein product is CASSLVSNEQFF. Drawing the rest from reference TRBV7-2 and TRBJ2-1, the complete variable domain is GAGVSQSPSNKVTEKGKDVELRCDPISGHTALYWYRQSLGQGLEFLIYFQGNSAPDKSGLPSDRFSAERTGGSVSTLTIQRTQQEDSAVYLCASSLVSNEQFFGPGTRLTVL.

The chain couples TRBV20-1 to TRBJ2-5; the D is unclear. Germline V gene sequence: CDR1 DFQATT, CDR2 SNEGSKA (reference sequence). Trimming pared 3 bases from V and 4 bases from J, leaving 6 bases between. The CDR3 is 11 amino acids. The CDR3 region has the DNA TGCAGTGCTAGGGGTTTAGAGACCCAGTACTTC. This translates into CSARGLETQYF.

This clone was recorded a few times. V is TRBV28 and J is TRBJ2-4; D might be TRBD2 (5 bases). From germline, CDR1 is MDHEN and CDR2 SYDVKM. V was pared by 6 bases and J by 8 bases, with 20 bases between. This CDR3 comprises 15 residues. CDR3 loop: CASSPGGNQADIQYF. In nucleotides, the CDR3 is TGTGCCAGCAGCCCCGGCGGAAACCAAGCGGACATTCAGTACTTC.

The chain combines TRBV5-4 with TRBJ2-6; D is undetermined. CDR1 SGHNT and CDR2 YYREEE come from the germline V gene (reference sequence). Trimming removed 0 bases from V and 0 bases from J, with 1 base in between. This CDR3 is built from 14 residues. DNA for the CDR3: TGTGCCAGCAGCTTGGGCTCTGGGGCCAACGTCCTGACTTTC. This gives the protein CASSLGSGANVLTF.

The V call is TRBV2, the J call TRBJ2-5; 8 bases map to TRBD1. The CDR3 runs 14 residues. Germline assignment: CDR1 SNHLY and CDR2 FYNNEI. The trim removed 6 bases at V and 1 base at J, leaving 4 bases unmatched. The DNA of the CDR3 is TGTGCCAGCAGGGCAACAGGGGGCCAAGAGACCCAGTACTTC. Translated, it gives CASRATGGQETQYF.

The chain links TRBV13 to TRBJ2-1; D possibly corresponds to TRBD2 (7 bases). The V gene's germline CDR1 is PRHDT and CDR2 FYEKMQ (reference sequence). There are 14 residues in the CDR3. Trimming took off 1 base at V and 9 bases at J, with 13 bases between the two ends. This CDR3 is CASSLATGRGEQFF. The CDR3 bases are TGTGCCAGCAGCTTAGCTACAGGGAGGGGTGAGCAGTTCTTC.

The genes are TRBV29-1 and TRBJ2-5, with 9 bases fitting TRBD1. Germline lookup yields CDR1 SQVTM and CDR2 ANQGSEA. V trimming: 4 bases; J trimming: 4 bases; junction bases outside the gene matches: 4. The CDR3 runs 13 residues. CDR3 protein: CSVGDRVAETQYF. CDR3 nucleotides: TGCAGCGTTGGGGACAGGGTAGCAGAGACCCAGTACTTC.

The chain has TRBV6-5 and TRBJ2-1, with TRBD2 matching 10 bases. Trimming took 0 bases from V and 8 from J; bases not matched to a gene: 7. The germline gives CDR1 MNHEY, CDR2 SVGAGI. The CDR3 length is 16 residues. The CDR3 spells CASSYSSSLAGDEQFF. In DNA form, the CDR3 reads TGTGCCAGCAGTTACTCGAGCTCTCTAGCGGGAGATGAGCAGTTCTTC.

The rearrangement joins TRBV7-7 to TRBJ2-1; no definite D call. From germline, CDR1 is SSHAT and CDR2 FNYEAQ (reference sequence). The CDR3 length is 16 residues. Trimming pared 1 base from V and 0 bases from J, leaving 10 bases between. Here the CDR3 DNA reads TGTGCCAGCAGCTTAGAGTTGGGCGGCTCCTACAATGAGCAGTTCTTC. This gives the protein CASSLELGGSYNEQFF.

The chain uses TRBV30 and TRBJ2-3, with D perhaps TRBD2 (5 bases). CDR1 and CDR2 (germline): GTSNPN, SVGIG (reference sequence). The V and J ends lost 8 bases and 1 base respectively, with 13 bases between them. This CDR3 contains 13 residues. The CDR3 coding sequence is TGTGCCGGTACTAGGCAGGGCACAGATACGCAGTATTTT. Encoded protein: CAGTRQGTDTQYF.

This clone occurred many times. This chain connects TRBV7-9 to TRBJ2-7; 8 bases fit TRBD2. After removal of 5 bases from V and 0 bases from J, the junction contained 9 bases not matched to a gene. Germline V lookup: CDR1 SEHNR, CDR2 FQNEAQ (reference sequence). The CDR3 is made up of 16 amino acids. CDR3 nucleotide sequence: TGTGCCAGCAGCACCCCCTTAGCGGGGAGCTCCTACGAGCAGTACTTC. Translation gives CASSTPLAGSSYEQYF.

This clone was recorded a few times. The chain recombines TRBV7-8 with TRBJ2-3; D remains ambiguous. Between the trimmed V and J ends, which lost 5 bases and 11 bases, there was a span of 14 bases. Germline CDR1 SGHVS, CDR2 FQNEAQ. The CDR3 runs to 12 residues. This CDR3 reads CASSATAGGQYF. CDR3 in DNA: TGTGCCAGCAGCGCGACGGCTGGTGGGCAGTATTTT.

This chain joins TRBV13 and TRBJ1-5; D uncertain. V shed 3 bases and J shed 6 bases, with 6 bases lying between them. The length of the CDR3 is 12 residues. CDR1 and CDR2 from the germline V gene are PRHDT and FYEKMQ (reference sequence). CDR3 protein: CASSLWGQPQHF. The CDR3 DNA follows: TGTGCCAGCAGCTTGTGGGGTCAGCCCCAGCATTTT.

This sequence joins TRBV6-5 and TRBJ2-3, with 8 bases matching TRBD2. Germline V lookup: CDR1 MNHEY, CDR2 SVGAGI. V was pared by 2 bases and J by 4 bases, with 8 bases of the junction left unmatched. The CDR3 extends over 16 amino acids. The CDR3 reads CASSYALTGGPDTQYF. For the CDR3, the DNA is TGTGCCAGCAGTTACGCGTTAACGGGAGGGCCAGATACGCAGTATTTT.

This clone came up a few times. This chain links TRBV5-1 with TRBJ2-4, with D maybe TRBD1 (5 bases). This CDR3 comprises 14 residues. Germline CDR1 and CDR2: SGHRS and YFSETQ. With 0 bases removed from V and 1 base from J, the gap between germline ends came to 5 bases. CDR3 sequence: CASSLEGAKNIQYF. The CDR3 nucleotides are TGCGCCAGCAGCTTGGAGGGGGCCAAAAACATTCAGTACTTC.

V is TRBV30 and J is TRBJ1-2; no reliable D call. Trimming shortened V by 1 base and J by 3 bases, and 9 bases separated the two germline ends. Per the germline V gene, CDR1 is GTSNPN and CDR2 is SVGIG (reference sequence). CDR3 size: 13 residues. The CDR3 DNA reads TGTGCCTGGAGTGCAGCATTCCACTATGGCTACACCTTC. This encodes CAWSAAFHYGYTF.

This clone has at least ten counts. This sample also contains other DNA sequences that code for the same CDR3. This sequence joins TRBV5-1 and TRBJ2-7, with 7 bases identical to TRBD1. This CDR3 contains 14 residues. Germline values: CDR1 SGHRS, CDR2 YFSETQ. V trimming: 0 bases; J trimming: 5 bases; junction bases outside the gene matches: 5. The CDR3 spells CASSLEGRGNEQYF. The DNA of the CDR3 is TGCGCCAGCAGCTTGGAAGGCAGGGGGAACGAGCAGTACTTC.

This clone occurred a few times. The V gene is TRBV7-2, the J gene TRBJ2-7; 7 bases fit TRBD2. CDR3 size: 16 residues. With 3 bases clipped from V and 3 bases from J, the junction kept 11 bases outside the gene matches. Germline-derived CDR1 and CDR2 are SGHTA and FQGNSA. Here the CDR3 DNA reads TGTGCCAGCAGCTTTTTTGCGGGAGCGTCGAACTACGAGCAGTACTTC. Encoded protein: CASSFFAGASNYEQYF.

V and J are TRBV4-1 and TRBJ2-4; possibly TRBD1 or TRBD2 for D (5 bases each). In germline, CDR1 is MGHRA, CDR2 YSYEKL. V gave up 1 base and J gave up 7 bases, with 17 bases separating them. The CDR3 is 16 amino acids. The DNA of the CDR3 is TGCGCCAGCAGCCAAGTTGCCCGGGGCACGGGGAACATTCAGTACTTC. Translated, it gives CASSQVARGTGNIQYF.

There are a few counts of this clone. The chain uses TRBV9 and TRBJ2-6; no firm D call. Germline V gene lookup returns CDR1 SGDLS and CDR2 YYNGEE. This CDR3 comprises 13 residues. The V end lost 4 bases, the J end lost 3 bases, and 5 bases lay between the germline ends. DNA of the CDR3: TGTGCCAGCAGCCCCGTTGGGGCCAACGTCCTGACTTTC. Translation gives CASSPVGANVLTF.

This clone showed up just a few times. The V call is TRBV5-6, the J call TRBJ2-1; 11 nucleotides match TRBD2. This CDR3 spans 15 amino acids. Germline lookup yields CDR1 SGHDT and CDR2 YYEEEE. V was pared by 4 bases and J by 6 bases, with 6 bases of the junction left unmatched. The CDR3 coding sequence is TGTGCCAGCAGCGCCCTAGCGGGGGGCCTCAATGAGCAGTTCTTC. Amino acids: CASSALAGGLNEQFF.

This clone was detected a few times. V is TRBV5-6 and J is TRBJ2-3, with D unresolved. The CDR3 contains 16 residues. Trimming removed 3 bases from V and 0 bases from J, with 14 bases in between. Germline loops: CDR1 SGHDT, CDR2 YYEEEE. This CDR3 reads CASSSANQRSTDTQYF. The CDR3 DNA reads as TGTGCCAGCAGCTCTGCAAACCAGCGTAGCACAGATACGCAGTATTTT. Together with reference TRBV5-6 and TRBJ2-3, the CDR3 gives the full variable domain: DAGVTQSPTHLIKTRGQQVTLRCSPKSGHDTVSWYQQALGQGPQFIFQYYEEEERQRGNFPDRFSGHQFPNYSSELNVNALLLGDSALYLCASSSANQRSTDTQYFGPGTRLTVL.